This TCR beta chain was found in a study of T cell responses to AZD1222 COVID-19 vaccine. Study-level information: Pooled in the analysis were second doses at about 4 or about 12 weeks. General study results and limits: Repertoire sampling was restricted to post-peak T cell response timepoints. Targeting of unmutated variant regions was reportedly seen in nearly half of spike-specific TCRs.

Using immunoSEQ multiplex PCR, the repertoire was profiled, and TCRdb retains in-frame clones only, with some absent. The profile shows roughly 150,000 clones, approximately 90% of them singletons. Germline-derived CDR1 and CDR2 are MNHEY and SVGAGI. V lost 6 bases to trimming and J lost 1 base, with 12 bases between them. The CDR3 runs to 14 residues. In regard to this clone: Its antigen is still unknown.

The source was peripheral blood, collected on day 0 of AZD1222 vaccination. The receptor was derived from an adult in good health. This chain uses TRBV6-5 with TRBJ2-5; TRBD2 is a possible D gene (6 bases). CDR3 region: CASSAGGPQETQYF. The CDR3 DNA sequence: TGTGCCAGCAGCGCCGGAGGGCCCCAAGAGACCCAGTACTTC.